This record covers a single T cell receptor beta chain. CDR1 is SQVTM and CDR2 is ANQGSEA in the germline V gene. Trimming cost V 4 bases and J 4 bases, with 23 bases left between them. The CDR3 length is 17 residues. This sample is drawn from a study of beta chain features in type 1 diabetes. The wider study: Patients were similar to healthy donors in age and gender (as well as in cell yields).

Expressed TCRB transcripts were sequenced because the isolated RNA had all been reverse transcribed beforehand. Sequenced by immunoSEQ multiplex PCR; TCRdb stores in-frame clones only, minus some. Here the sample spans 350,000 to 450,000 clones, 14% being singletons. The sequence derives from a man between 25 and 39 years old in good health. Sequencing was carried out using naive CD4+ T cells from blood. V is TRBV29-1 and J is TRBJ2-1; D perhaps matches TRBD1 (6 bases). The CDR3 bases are TGCAGCGTTGGTCTCAGGGGCCCGTCTCTCCTGTACAATGAGCAGTTCTTC. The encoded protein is CSVGLRGPSLLYNEQFF.